The 5 T cell receptor beta chains presented below share a single source sample, sequenced in a study of CD8 T cells in Susac syndrome. When the RNA was reverse transcribed, random hexamers were used with an input of roughly 0.5 to 1 ug. MiXCR was run by TCRdb on the immunoSEQ multiplex PCR reads, yielding one entry per CDR3 protein. The sample holds about 430,000 distinct CDR3 sequences; more than 80% are singletons and the top ten take about 0.1%. Sequenced sample: CD8+ T cells from PBMCs. These receptors all come from a human donor with multiple sclerosis.

The genes are TRBV10-3 and TRBJ2-5; tentatively, D is TRBD1 (6 bases). Germline CDR1 and CDR2: ENHRY and SYGVKD. The length of the CDR3 is 19 residues. V was shortened by 3 bases and J by 5 bases, with 28 bases between the two germline ends. The CDR3 spells CAISDSSLLWTANTETQYF. For the CDR3, the DNA is TGTGCCATCAGTGACTCATCCCTCCTTTGGACAGCGAATACGGAGACCCAGTACTTC.

The rearrangement links TRBV27 to TRBJ2-7; 11 bases are a match to TRBD1. The J segment lost 3 bases and the V segment lost 8 bases, leaving 9 bases of the junction unmatched. Germline CDR1 MNHEY, CDR2 SMNVEV (reference sequence). The CDR3 length is 15 residues. The CDR3 spells CASADTGTGGYEQYF. The CDR3 region has the DNA TGTGCCAGCGCTGACACCGGGACAGGGGGCTACGAGCAGTACTTC.

CDR3 DNA: TGTGCCAGCAGCCGCTTGGAGGAGACCCAGTACTTC. This sequence encodes CASSRLEETQYF. The rearrangement uses TRBV7-6 and TRBJ2-5; no reliable D call. Germline V gene sequence: CDR1 SGHVS, CDR2 FNYEAQ. The length of the CDR3 is 12 residues. With 5 bases removed from V and 5 bases from J, the gap between germline ends came to 9 bases. The whole variable domain, filled in from reference TRBV7-6 and TRBJ2-5, reads GAGVSQSPRYKVTKRGQDVALRCDPISGHVSLYWYRQALGQGPEFLTYFNYEAQQDKSGLPNDRFSAERPEGSISTLTIQRTEQRDSAMYRCASSRLEETQYFGPGTRLLVL.

J is TRBJ1-1 and V is TRBV29-1; D is ambiguous. The germline V gene encodes CDR1 SQVTM and CDR2 ANQGSEA. V lost 3 bases to trimming and J lost 7 bases, with 9 bases between them. The CDR3 has 11 amino acids. This CDR3 reads CSVDERGEAFF. The CDR3 bases are TGCAGCGTTGATGAGCGGGGTGAAGCTTTCTTT.

V and J are TRBV4-1 and TRBJ2-3; 8 positions agree with TRBD2. V lost 0 bases, J lost 3 bases, and 8 bases stayed unmatched. This CDR3 spans 17 amino acids. Germline V gives CDR1 MGHRA, CDR2 YSYEKL. In DNA form, the CDR3 reads TGCGCCAGCAGCCAAGAGACGGGCCGGGAGGGAACAGATACGCAGTATTTT. It yields the protein CASSQETGREGTDTQYF.